This TCR beta chain was captured in a study of blood T cell repertoires in COVID-19 (TCRdb year 2020). With respect to the entire study: Samples covering the acute and convalescent phases of COVID-19 were provided by collaborators in the United States, Italy and Spain. Samples were obtained from the ongoing ImmuneRACE study (first 160 participants) and from some 1,200 subjects provided by 6 global collaborators. The prospective study material was composed of cDNA or gDNA derived from T cells, B-cell-depleted T cells, or PBMCs. The repertoires were released in a freely available public database meant as a resource for research on the immune response to SARS-CoV-2. The sample metadata nearly always contained a de-identified subject ID, COVID-19 status, age in years and sex. The dataset comprised deeply sampled blood TCRbeta repertoires from subjects exposed to, actively infected with, or recovered from COVID-19. HLA class I and class II types, where available, came from metadata supplied by the sample provider rather than from assay-based typing.

The immunoSEQ Assay, a bias-controlled multiplex PCR, was used to amplify TCRbeta CDR3 regions from genomic DNA. The paper's data handling went like this. The number of nucleated cells in each sample was estimated from the amplification of reference gene primers within the assay. To quantify the absolute abundance of each unique TCRbeta CDR3 rearrangement, sequence reads were collapsed and filtered. For each sample, productive Simpson clonality was calculated as the square root of Simpson's diversity index across productive rearrangements. Held by TCRdb, this immuneACCESS table contains in-frame sequences only and omits some clones. Under half of the omission traces to an unresolved V gene where checked; the cause of the rest is unknown. V and J calls and clone size are as listed in that table; D and trimming were resolved from the DNA. Here the sample has around 130,000 clones; over 60% occur a single time. The ten largest clones take up 16% of the sample.

Each collaborating institution followed its own protocols to collect whole blood in K2EDTA tubes. For TCRbeta analysis, collaborators shipped samples in one of three forms: frozen whole blood, isolated PBMCs, or DNA extracted from either of those sample types. What the research found in general, with its limitations: How much clinical and demographic metadata was included differed by source and by participant, and the metadata was provided uncurated.

Turning to this clone: It lacks a known antigen. No clone much larger than this one lies a single base away; base qualities are absent.

Source material: peripheral blood. The clonotype was recovered from a man aged 45-60 years with acute or convalescent COVID-19.

The CDR3 protein: CASSDSSLNTEAFF. At the DNA level, the sequence is TGTGCCAGCAGTGACTCGTCATTGAACACTGAAGCTTTCTTT. This sequence uses TRBV6-4 and TRBJ1-1; no D segment can be confidently identified. The germline V gene sets CDR1 to MRHNA and CDR2 to SNTAGT. There are 14 amino acids in the CDR3, from cysteine to phenylalanine inclusive. The DNA shown is the 42-base CDR3, in frame from base 1. The V and J ends are trimmed by 0 bases and 0 bases, leaving 5 bases between them.